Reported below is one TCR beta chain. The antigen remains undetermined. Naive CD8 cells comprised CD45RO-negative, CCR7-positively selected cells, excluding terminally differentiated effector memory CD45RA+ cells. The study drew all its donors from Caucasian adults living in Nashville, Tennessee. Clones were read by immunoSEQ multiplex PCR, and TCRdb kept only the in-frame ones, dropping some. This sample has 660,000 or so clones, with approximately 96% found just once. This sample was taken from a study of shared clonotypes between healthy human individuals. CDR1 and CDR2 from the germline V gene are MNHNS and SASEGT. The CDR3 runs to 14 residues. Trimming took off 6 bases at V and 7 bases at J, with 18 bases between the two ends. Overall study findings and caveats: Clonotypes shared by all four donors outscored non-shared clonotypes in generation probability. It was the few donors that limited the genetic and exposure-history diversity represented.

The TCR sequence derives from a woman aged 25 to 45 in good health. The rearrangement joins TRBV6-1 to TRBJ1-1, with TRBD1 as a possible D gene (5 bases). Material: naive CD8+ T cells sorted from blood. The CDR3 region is CASRPPDSGLEAFF. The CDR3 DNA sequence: TGTGCCAGCAGGCCTCCCGACAGCGGCCTTGAAGCTTTCTTT.